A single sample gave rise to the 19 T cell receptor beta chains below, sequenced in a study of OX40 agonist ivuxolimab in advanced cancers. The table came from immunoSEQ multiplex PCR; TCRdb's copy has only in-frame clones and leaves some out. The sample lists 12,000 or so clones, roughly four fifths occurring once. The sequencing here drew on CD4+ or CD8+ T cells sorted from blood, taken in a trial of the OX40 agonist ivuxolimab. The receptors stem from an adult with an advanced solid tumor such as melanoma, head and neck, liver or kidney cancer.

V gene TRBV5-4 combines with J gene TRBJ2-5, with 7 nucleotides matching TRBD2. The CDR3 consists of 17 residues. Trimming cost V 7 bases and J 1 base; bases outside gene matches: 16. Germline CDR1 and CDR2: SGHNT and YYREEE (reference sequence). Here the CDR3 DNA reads TGTGCCAGCCGGCCGGGACTACCCCACGATATCCAAGAGACCCAGTACTTC. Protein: CASRPGLPHDIQETQYF.

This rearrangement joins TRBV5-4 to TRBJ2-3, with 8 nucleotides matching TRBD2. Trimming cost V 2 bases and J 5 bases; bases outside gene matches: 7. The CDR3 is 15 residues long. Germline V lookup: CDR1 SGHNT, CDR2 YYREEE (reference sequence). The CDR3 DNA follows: TGTGCCAGCAGCTTTGAAGCGGGAGCGGAAGATACGCAGTATTTT. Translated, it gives CASSFEAGAEDTQYF.

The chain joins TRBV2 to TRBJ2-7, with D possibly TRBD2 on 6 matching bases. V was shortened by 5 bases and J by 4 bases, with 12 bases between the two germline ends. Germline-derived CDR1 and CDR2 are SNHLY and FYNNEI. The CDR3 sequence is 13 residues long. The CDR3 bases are TGTGCCAGCAGTTTTGGACTAACTTACGAGCAGTACTTC. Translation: CASSFGLTYEQYF.

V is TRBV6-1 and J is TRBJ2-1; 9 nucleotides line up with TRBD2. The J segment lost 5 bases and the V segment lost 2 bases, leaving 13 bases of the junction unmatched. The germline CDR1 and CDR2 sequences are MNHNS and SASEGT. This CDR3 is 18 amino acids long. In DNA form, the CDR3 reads TGTGCCAGCAGTGAAAAAGGGTTCTGGACTAGCGACGACAATGAGCAGTTCTTC. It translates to CASSEKGFWTSDDNEQFF.

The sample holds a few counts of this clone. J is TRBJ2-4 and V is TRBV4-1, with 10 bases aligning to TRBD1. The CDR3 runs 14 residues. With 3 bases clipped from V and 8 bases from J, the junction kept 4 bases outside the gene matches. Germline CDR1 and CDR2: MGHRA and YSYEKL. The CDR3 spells CASSQGQGRYIQYF. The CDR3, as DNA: TGCGCCAGCAGCCAGGGACAGGGGCGCTACATTCAGTACTTC.

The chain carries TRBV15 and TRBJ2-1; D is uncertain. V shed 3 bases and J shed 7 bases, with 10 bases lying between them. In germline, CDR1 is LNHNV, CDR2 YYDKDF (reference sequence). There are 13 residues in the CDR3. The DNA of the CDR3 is TGTGCCACCAGCAGGGAGCGCGGAAATGAGCAGTTCTTC. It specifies CATSRERGNEQFF.

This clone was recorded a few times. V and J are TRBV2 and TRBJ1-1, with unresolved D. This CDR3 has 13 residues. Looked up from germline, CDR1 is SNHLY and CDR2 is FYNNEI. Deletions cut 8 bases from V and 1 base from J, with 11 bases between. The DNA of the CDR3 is TGTGCCAGCGATTGGGGATGGAACACTGAAGCTTTCTTT. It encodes CASDWGWNTEAFF.

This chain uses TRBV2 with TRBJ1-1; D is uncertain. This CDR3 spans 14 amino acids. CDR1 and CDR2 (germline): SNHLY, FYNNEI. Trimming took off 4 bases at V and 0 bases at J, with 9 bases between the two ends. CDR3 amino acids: CASSVSGLNTEAFF. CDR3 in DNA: TGTGCCAGCAGTGTTTCCGGATTGAACACTGAAGCTTTCTTT.

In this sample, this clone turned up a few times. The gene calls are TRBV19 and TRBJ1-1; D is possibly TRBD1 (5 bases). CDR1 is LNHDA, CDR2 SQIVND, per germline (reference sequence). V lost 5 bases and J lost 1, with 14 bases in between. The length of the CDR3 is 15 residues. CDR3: CASSPRDEANTEAFF. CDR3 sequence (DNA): TGTGCCAGTAGTCCCCGGGACGAAGCGAACACTGAAGCTTTCTTT.

The CDR3 DNA reads as TGTGCCAGCAGTGAAGGGGACAGGGTGGGGATTAGCAATCAGCCCCAGCATTTT. As protein: CASSEGDRVGISNQPQHF. The chain employs TRBV2 and TRBJ1-5; 9 bases are shared with TRBD1. Germline assignment: CDR1 SNHLY and CDR2 FYNNEI. V shed 1 base, J shed 0 bases, and the junction held 7 bases outside the gene matches. The CDR3 is 18 residues long.

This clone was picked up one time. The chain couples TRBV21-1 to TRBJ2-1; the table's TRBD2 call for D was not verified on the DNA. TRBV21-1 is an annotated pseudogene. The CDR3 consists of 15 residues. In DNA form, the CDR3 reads TGTGCCAGCAGCAACGGGGAGGGGCGCGCGGATGAGCAGTTCTTC. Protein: CASSNGEGRADEQFF.

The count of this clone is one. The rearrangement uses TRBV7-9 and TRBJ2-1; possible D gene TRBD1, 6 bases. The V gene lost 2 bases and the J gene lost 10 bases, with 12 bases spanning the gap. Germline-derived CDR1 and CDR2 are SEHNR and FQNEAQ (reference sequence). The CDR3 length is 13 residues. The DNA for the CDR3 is TGTGCCAGCAGCTTAAAGGGACAAACAGAGCAGTTCTTC. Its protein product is CASSLKGQTEQFF.

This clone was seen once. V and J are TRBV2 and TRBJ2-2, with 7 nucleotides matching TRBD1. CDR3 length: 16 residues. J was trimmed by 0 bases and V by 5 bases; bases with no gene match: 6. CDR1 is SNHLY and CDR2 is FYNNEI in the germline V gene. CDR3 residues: CASSRTGPSNTGELFF. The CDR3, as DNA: TGTGCCAGCAGTCGGACAGGCCCCTCGAACACCGGGGAGCTGTTTTTT.

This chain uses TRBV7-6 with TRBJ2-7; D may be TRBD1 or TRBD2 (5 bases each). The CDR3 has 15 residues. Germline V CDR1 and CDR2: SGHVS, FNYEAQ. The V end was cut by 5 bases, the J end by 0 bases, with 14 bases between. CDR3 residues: CASSLGTELSYEQYF. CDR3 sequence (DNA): TGTGCCAGCAGCCTCGGGACCGAGCTCTCCTACGAGCAGTACTTC.

The CDR3 here is CASSLAGGPYEQYF. The DNA for the CDR3 is TGCGCCAGCAGTCTAGCGGGAGGGCCTTATGAGCAGTACTTC. The rearrangement joins TRBV4-1 to TRBJ2-7; 12 bases map to TRBD2. The CDR3 is made up of 14 amino acids. The V gene end was trimmed by 6 bases and the J gene end by 7 bases; junction bases not matched to a gene: 7. Germline assignment: CDR1 MGHRA and CDR2 YSYEKL.

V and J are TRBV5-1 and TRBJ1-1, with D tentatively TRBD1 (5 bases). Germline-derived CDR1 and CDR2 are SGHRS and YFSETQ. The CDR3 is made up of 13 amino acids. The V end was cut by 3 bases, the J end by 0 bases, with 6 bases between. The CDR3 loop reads CASSWDVNTEAFF. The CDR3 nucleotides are TGCGCCAGCAGCTGGGACGTGAACACTGAAGCTTTCTTT. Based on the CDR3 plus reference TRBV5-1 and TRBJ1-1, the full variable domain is KAGVTQTPRYLIKTRGQQVTLSCSPISGHRSVSWYQQTPGQGLQFLFEYFSETQRNKGNFPGRFSGRQFSNSRSEMNVSTLELGDSALYLCASSWDVNTEAFFGQGTRLTVV.

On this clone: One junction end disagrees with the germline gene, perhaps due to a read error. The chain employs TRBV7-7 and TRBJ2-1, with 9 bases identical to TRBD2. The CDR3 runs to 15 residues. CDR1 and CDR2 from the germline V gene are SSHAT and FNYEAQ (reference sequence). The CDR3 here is CASSERGGASNEQFF. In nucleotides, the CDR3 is TGTGCTAGCAGCGAACGCGGGGGGGCCTCCAATGAGCAGTTCTTC.

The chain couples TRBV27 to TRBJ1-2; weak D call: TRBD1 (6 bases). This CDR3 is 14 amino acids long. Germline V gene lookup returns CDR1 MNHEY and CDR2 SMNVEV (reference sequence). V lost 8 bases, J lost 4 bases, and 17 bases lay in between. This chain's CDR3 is CASGQDRNGYGYTF. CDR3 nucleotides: TGTGCCAGCGGCCAAGACAGGAACGGCTATGGCTACACCTTC.

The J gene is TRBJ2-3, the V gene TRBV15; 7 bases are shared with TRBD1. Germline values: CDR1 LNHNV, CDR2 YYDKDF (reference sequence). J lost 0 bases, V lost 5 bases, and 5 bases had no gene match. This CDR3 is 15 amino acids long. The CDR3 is CATSHTGESTDTQYF. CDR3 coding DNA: TGTGCCACCAGCCACACAGGGGAGAGCACAGATACGCAGTATTTT.